The sequence of this TCR beta chain was determined in a study of OX40 agonist ivuxolimab in advanced cancers. Study as a whole: Treatment of patients was with ivuxolimab, an agonistic anti-OX40 (CD134) antibody. Allowance was made for prior anti-PD-1, anti-PD-L1 or anti-CTLA-4 therapy, and 40% to 45% had some.

CDR3 length: 15 amino acids. Looked up from germline, CDR1 is SGHKS and CDR2 is YYEKEE (reference sequence). Deletions cut 1 base from V and 2 bases from J, with 12 bases between. The repertoire was sequenced with immunoSEQ multiplex PCR; TCRdb's copy has only in-frame clones and lacks some. Of about 76,000 clones in the sample, 70% to 90% were seen once. This clone occurred once. Its specificity is unknown. Study outcomes and limitations: CD8+ T cells showed, on average, more clonal expansion than CD4+ cells. Among patients with partial responses at 0.1-3.0 mg/kg, clonal expansion was among the lowest.

The receptor comes from an adult with an advanced solid tumor such as melanoma, head and neck, liver or kidney cancer. The sample was CD4+ or CD8+ T cells sorted from blood, taken in a trial of the OX40 agonist ivuxolimab. V is TRBV5-5 and J is TRBJ1-1; D not certain. The CDR3 loop is CASSLMTGLNTEAFF. The CDR3 DNA follows: TGTGCCAGCAGCTTGATGACGGGCCTTAACACTGAAGCTTTCTTT. The full variable domain, with the rest looked up from reference TRBV5-5 and TRBJ1-1, is DAGVTQSPTHLIKTRGQQVTLRCSPISGHKSVSWYQQVLGQGPQFIFQYYEKEERGRGNFPDRFSARQFPNYSSELNVNALLLGDSALYLCASSLMTGLNTEAFFGQGTRLTVV.